What follows is one TCR beta chain and its context. The antigen is not known. Other DNA sequences in the sample encode the same CDR3. The data originate from a study of shared clonotypes between healthy human individuals. Study-level findings and limits: Across several donors, naive CD4 shared roughly 5.2%, naive CD8 around 4%, memory CD4 over 2%, memory CD8 approximately 0.4%.

Authors' data handling: ImmunoSEQ yielded junction-only sequences lacking quality scores, so filtering differed. TCRdb keeps only in-frame clones here, not all; method: immunoSEQ multiplex PCR. The V and J calls and clone size come from that table; D and trimming were worked out from the DNA. The sample carries millions of clones, 90% to 95% recorded once. All of the donors resided in Nashville, Tennessee, and each was a Caucasian adult. The CDR3 has 11 amino acids. The ends were cut back, 0 bases at V and 8 bases at J, with 7 bases in the middle. Germline V gives CDR1 DFQATT, CDR2 SNEGSKA (reference sequence).

The specimen sequenced was naive CD4+ T cells sorted from blood. Documented subset: CD45RA+ positively selected. J is TRBJ1-2 and V is TRBV20-1; the D is unclear. This clonotype originated in a young man in good health. The CDR3 sequence: CSARDRGGYTF. Here the CDR3 DNA reads TGCAGTGCTAGAGATAGAGGGGGCTACACCTTC.